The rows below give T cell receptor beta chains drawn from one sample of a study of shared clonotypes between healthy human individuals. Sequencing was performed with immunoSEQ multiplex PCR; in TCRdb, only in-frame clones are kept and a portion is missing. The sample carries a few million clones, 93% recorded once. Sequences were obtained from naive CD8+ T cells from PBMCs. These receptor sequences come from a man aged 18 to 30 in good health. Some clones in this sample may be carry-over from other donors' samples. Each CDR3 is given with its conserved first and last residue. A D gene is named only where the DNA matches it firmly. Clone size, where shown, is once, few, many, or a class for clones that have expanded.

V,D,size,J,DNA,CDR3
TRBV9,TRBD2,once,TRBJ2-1,TGTGCCAGCAGCCAATTTCGGGAGGGCCCAGCGGGAGACCGCTACAATGAGCAGTTCTTC,CASSQFREGPAGDRYNEQFF
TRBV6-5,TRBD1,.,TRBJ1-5,TGTGCCAGCAATCCGGGACAGGGATTCAATCAGCCCCAGCATTTT,CASNPGQGFNQPQHF
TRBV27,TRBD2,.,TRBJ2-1,TGTGCCCGAAACGATTACCCGGGACTAGCGATCGGAAGCTCCTACAATGAGCAGTTCTTC,CARNDYPGLAIGSSYNEQFF
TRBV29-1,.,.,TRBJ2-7,TGCAGCGTTGAATTTGGGTCCCCCTACGAGCAGTACTTC,CSVEFGSPYEQYF
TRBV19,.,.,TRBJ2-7,TGTGCCAGTAGTTTGGGGACGGGCACCTACGAGCAGTACTTC,CASSLGTGTYEQYF
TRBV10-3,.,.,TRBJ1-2,TGTGCCATCAACGCTGCTGAGCCTCGGGGCTACACCTTC,CAINAAEPRGYTF
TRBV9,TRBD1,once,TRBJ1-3,TGTGCCAGCAGCTCCACAAAGACAGGGGCCTCTGGAAACACCATATATTTT,CASSSTKTGASGNTIYF
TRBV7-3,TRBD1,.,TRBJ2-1,TGTGCCAGCAGCCTTGGGACAGGGTCCTACAATGAGCAGTTCTTC,CASSLGTGSYNEQFF
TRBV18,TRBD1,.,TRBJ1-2,TGTGCCAGCTCACCTGTTAAGACAGGGCTTAACTATGGCTACACCTTC,CASSPVKTGLNYGYTF
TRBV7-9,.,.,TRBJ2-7,TGTGCCAGCAGCCCAACAGGTACCGAGCAGTACTTC,CASSPTGTEQYF
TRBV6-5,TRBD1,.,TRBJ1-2,TGTGCCAGCAGAGGGACAGGGGACTATGGCTACACCTTC,CASRGTGDYGYTF
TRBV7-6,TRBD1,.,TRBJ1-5,TGTGCCAGCAGCTTAACAGGGGGTTACAATCAGCCCCAGCATTTT,CASSLTGGYNQPQHF
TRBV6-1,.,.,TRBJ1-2,TGTGCCAGCAGCAACCGTAATCAGTGGGGGGGCTACACCTTC,CASSNRNQWGGYTF
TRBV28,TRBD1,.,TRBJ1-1,TGTGCCAGCAGTTTAAGGGCAGGGGGCCTCACTGAAGCTTTCTTT,CASSLRAGGLTEAFF
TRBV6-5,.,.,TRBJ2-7,TGTGCCAGCAGATTGAAATCCTCCGAGCAGTACTTC,CASRLKSSEQYF
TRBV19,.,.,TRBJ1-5,TGTGCCAGTAGGACGGACAGAGGACTTTATAGCAATCAGCCCCAGCATTTT,CASRTDRGLYSNQPQHF
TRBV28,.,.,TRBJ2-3,TGTGCCAGCAGTTTAAGTTTTGACCAGAACACAGATACGCAGTATTTT,CASSLSFDQNTDTQYF
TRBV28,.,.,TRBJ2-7,TGTGCCAGCAGTTCCATAGGGGGGACGTACGAGCAGTACTTC,CASSSIGGTYEQYF
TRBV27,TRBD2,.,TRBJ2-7,TGTGCCAGCAGTGGACTAGCGGCTTACGAGCAGTACTTC,CASSGLAAYEQYF
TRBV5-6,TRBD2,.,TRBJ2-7,TGTGCCAGCAGCCCGAGGGCTAGCGGGAGCTACGAGCAGTACTTC,CASSPRASGSYEQYF
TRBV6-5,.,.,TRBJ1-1,TGTGCCAGCAGTTTACAGGGAACCCTGAACACTGAAGCTTTCTTT,CASSLQGTLNTEAFF
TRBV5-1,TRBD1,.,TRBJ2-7,TGCGCCAGCAGCCCGCGACAGGGGTCTTACGAGCAGTACTTC,CASSPRQGSYEQYF
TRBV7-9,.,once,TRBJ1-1,TGTGCCAGCAGCTTTCCGACGGTGTCAGGCCTTGTGAACACTGAAGCTTTCTTT,CASSFPTVSGLVNTEAFF
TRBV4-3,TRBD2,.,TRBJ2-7,TGCGCCAGCAGCCAAGTAGAAGCGGGAAGCGAGCAGTACTTC,CASSQVEAGSEQYF
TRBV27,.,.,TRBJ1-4,TGTGCCAGCAGTTTTAAGGGGATCAATGAAAAACTGTTTTTT,CASSFKGINEKLFF
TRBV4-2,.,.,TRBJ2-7,TGTGCCAGCAGCCAAGCCGGTTACGAGCAGTACTTC,CASSQAGYEQYF
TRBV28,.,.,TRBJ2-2,TGTGCCAGCAGTTCTACCCAGGGACTTGGGGCCGGGGAGCTGTTTTTT,CASSSTQGLGAGELFF
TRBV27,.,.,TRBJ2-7,TGTGCCAGCAGAATCACTTCAAGCTCCTACGAGCAGTACTTC,CASRITSSSYEQYF
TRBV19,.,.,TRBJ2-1,TGTGCCAGTAGCCCCAGGCGGGGGCGGGGCAAGGACGATGAGCAGTTCTTC,CASSPRRGRGKDDEQFF
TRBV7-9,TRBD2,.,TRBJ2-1,TGTGCCAGCAGCCCCAGGGCGGCTAGCGGGAGTTACGATGAGCAGTTCTTC,CASSPRAASGSYDEQFF
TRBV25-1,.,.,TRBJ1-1,TGTGCCAGCTGGAGGAGTAACACTGAAGCTTTCTTT,CASWRSNTEAFF
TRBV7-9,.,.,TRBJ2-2,TGTGCCAGCGGATCTAGGGACACCGGGGAGCTGTTTTTT,CASGSRDTGELFF
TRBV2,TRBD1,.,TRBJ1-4,TGTGCCAGCACCGACAGGGCTAATGAAAAACTGTTTTTT,CASTDRANEKLFF
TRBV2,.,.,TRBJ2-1,TGTGCCAGCAGTGATTCTTTCAATGAGCAGTTCTTC,CASSDSFNEQFF
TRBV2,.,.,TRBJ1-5,TGTGCCAGCAGTGAAAGCGGGGAGCCCCAGCATTTT,CASSESGEPQHF
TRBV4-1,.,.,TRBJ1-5,TGCGCCAGCAGCCAAGTTGGATATAGCAATCAGCCCCAGCATTTT,CASSQVGYSNQPQHF
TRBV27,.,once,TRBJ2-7,TGTGCCAGCAGTGGCACGGGAGAGTACGAGCAGTACTTC,CASSGTGEYEQYF
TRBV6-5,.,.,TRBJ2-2,TGTGCCAGCAGTTACTCGGAGGGCTCCGGGGAGCTGTTTTTT,CASSYSEGSGELFF
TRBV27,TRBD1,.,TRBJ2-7,TGTGCCAGCAGGGAACGGGACAGGCTCCCTCGCGAGTACTTC,CASRERDRLPREYF
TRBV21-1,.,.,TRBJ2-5,TGTGCCAGCAGCCGTACCCCGGGACAAGGCGTTGGGACCCAGTACTTC,CASSRTPGQGVGTQYF